These 30 T cell receptor beta chains were all obtained from the same sample, sequenced in a study of CD8+ T cells in alopecia areata. Following extraction, RNA underwent reverse transcription to cDNA, which served as the sequencing template. Using immunoSEQ multiplex PCR, the repertoire was profiled, and TCRdb retains in-frame clones only, with some absent. The sample has 150,000 to 250,000 clones, around 60% seen once. Treatment indicated: oral pan-JAK inhibitor, 5-10 mg twice daily. The material was CD4+ T cells sorted from blood, obtained at week 4, from a patient treated with tofacitinib. Receptors originate from a human donor with alopecia areata.

This clone was detected only once. This chain joins TRBV30 and TRBJ2-3, with 9 nucleotides matching TRBD2. Per the germline V gene, CDR1 is GTSNPN and CDR2 is SVGIG (reference sequence). This CDR3 spans 13 amino acids. V gave up 8 bases and J gave up 2 bases; unmatched junction bases: 5. The CDR3 coding sequence is TGTGCCAGCGGACTAGCGTTCACAGATACGCAGTATTTT. Translating gives CASGLAFTDTQYF.

The V call is TRBV25-1, the J call TRBJ2-2; unclear D gene. The CDR3 is 16 residues long. Between the trimmed V and J ends, which lost 5 bases and 4 bases, there was a span of 17 bases. Germline CDR1 and CDR2: MGHDK and SYGVNS. The DNA for the CDR3 is TGTGCCAGCAGTCTCCTCACCGGCCAAGCCACCGGGGAGCTGTTTTTT. Protein sequence: CASSLLTGQATGELFF.

The chain joins TRBV29-1 to TRBJ2-7; 11 bases align to TRBD2. This CDR3 contains 13 residues. Germline lookup yields CDR1 SQVTM and CDR2 ANQGSEA. Unmatched junction bases numbered 1, after V lost 6 bases and J lost 0 bases. The CDR3 reads CSVLAGGSYEQYF. As DNA, the CDR3 is TGCAGCGTCCTAGCGGGGGGCTCCTACGAGCAGTACTTC.

This clone was recorded only once. V is TRBV5-1 and J is TRBJ2-5; D ambiguous. Looked up from germline, CDR1 is SGHRS and CDR2 is YFSETQ. Trimming stripped 0 bases from V and 1 base from J, with 7 bases between. The CDR3 is 14 amino acids. CDR3 sequence reads: CASSLDPGQETQYF. CDR3 in DNA: TGCGCCAGCAGCTTGGATCCCGGCCAAGAGACCCAGTACTTC.

V usage is TRBV9 and J usage is TRBJ2-3, with 14 bases matching TRBD2. V lost 3 bases and J lost 3; bases outside the gene matches: 3. Germline CDR1 and CDR2: SGDLS and YYNGEE. The CDR3 runs to 16 residues. This CDR3 is CASSAGLAGGTDTQYF. In nucleotides, the CDR3 is TGTGCCAGCAGCGCTGGACTAGCGGGAGGTACAGATACGCAGTATTTT.

J is TRBJ1-4 and V is TRBV30, with 8 bases matching TRBD1. There are 15 residues in the CDR3. Trimming at V came to 3 bases and at J to 5 bases, leaving 8 bases not matched to a gene. CDR1 and CDR2 (germline): GTSNPN, SVGIG (reference sequence). CDR3 loop: CAWSEYRGENEKLFF. In DNA form, the CDR3 reads TGTGCCTGGAGCGAATACAGGGGGGAGAATGAAAAACTGTTTTTT. The variable domain in full, with the rest retrieved from reference TRBV30 and TRBJ1-4, is SQTIHQWPATLVQPVGSPLSLECTVEGTSNPNLYWYRQAAGRGLQLLFYSVGIGQISSEVPQNLSASRPQDRQFILSSKKLLLSDSGFYLCAWSEYRGENEKLFFGSGTQLSVL.

This clone occurred once. V gene TRBV10-3 combines with J gene TRBJ2-7, with 10 bases matching TRBD1. Unmatched junction bases numbered 10, after V lost 6 bases and J lost 5 bases. This CDR3 comprises 15 residues. Per germline, CDR1 ENHRY and CDR2 SYGVKD. CDR3 bases: TGTGCCATCAGCGCCCCGACAGGGGGCTTGAACGAGCAGTACTTC. Protein: CAISAPTGGLNEQYF.

CDR3 protein: CASSHEGDEQYF. The CDR3 DNA reads as TGTGCCAGCAGCCATGAAGGGGACGAGCAGTACTTC. The genes are TRBV4-2 and TRBJ2-7, with D maybe TRBD1 (5 bases). V lost 3 bases to trimming and J lost 5 bases, with 8 bases between them. CDR3 length: 12 amino acids. Germline values: CDR1 LGHNA, CDR2 YNFKEQ.

The rearrangement uses TRBV30 and TRBJ2-3, with 9 bases identical to TRBD1. J was trimmed by 5 bases and V by 4 bases; bases with no gene match: 4. Looked up from germline, CDR1 is GTSNPN and CDR2 is SVGIG (reference sequence). There are 13 residues in the CDR3. The DNA of the CDR3 is TGTGCCTGGATAGGACAGGGGAAAGATACGCAGTATTTT. Protein product: CAWIGQGKDTQYF.

The chain links TRBV30 to TRBJ2-5; D is perhaps TRBD1 (5 bases). V dropped 2 bases and J dropped 2 bases, with 15 bases sitting between them. The CDR3 has 15 residues. Germline CDR1 and CDR2: GTSNPN and SVGIG (reference sequence). CDR3 amino acids: CAWSSHQGLQETQYF. CDR3 coding DNA: TGTGCCTGGAGTAGTCACCAGGGTTTACAAGAGACCCAGTACTTC.

This clone came up a few times. The chain is built from TRBV2 and TRBJ2-1; TRBD2 agrees at 11 bases. The V and J ends lost 4 bases and 4 bases, in that order; junction bases with no gene match: 6. Per the germline V gene, CDR1 is SNHLY and CDR2 is FYNNEI. This CDR3 comprises 16 residues. The CDR3 protein is CASSGLAGRLYNEQFF. The CDR3 DNA sequence: TGTGCCAGCAGTGGACTAGCGGGGAGGCTATACAATGAGCAGTTCTTC.

The gene calls are TRBV9 and TRBJ1-2; D ambiguous. Germline CDR1 is SGDLS and CDR2 is YYNGEE. V was cut by 8 bases and J by 6 bases, with 8 bases left in between. CDR3 length: 10 residues. CDR3 sequence reads: CASNRDGYTF. The DNA for the CDR3 is TGTGCCAGTAACCGAGATGGCTACACCTTC.

The J gene is TRBJ2-7, the V gene TRBV6-6; D might be TRBD2 (5 bases). Germline assignment: CDR1 MNHNY and CDR2 SVGAGI (reference sequence). V was cut by 4 bases and J by 0 bases, with 10 bases left in between. CDR3 length equals 14 residues. CDR3 in amino acids: CASSSLAVSYEQYF. The CDR3 nucleotides read TGTGCCAGCAGTTCGCTAGCTGTCTCCTACGAGCAGTACTTC.

DNA for the CDR3: TGTGCCAGCAGTGACTCGGGACAGCGAGGCTACGAGCAGTACTTC. Translating gives CASSDSGQRGYEQYF. The gene calls are TRBV25-1 and TRBJ2-7; 7 bases line up with TRBD1. With V trimmed by 3 bases and J by 3 bases, 8 bases remained unmatched. The length of the CDR3 is 15 residues. From germline, CDR1 is MGHDK and CDR2 SYGVNS.

Only one count was recorded for this clone. The J gene is TRBJ1-2, the V gene TRBV4-1, with D possibly being TRBD1 (5 bases). Germline-derived CDR1 and CDR2 are MGHRA and YSYEKL. This CDR3 is built from 14 residues. V dropped 3 bases and J dropped 3 bases, with 11 bases sitting between them. The CDR3 here is CASSQGDRDYGYTF. The CDR3 coding sequence is TGCGCCAGCAGCCAGGGCGACAGAGACTATGGCTACACCTTC.

V gene TRBV30 combines with J gene TRBJ1-2; a possible D gene is TRBD1 (5 bases). V was cut by 3 bases and J by 4 bases, with 9 bases left in between. Germline CDR1 GTSNPN, CDR2 SVGIG (reference sequence). The length of the CDR3 is 12 residues. This chain's CDR3 is CAWRGTGYGYTF. In DNA, the CDR3 is TGTGCCTGGAGAGGAACAGGCTATGGCTACACCTTC. Using reference TRBV30 and TRBJ1-2 for the parts outside the CDR3, the full variable domain is SQTIHQWPATLVQPVGSPLSLECTVEGTSNPNLYWYRQAAGRGLQLLFYSVGIGQISSEVPQNLSASRPQDRQFILSSKKLLLSDSGFYLCAWRGTGYGYTFGSGTRLTVV.

The chain uses TRBV6-1 and TRBJ1-5; weak D call: TRBD1 (5 bases). Trimming left V 7 bases short and J 5 bases short, with 18 bases between. The CDR3 has 15 amino acids. Germline V gene data show CDR1 as MNHNS and CDR2 as SASEGT. The CDR3 reads CASTPLGGSYQPQHF. DNA for the CDR3: TGTGCCAGCACCCCCCTTGGGGGTTCCTATCAGCCCCAGCATTTT.

The V call is TRBV30, the J call TRBJ1-1; possible D gene TRBD1, 5 bases. V was pared by 0 bases and J by 2 bases, with 13 bases between. Germline V CDR1 and CDR2: GTSNPN, SVGIG (reference sequence). The CDR3 covers 15 residues. The CDR3 coding sequence is TGTGCCTGGAGTGTAAAAGGGGCTCGAAACACTGAAGCTTTCTTT. Its translation: CAWSVKGARNTEAFF. Full variable domain (outside the CDR3, taken from reference TRBV30 and TRBJ1-1): SQTIHQWPATLVQPVGSPLSLECTVEGTSNPNLYWYRQAAGRGLQLLFYSVGIGQISSEVPQNLSASRPQDRQFILSSKKLLLSDSGFYLCAWSVKGARNTEAFFGQGTRLTVV.

V gene TRBV19 combines with J gene TRBJ1-1; TRBD1 matches at 7 bases. This CDR3 is 13 amino acids long. V shed 8 bases, J shed 1 base, and the junction held 4 bases outside the gene matches. Germline lookup yields CDR1 LNHDA and CDR2 SQIVND (reference sequence). CDR3 amino acids: CASWRQGNTEAFF. CDR3 nucleotides: TGTGCCAGTTGGAGACAGGGGAACACTGAAGCTTTCTTT. Variable domain in full (rest from reference TRBV19 and TRBJ1-1): DGGITQSPKYLFRKEGQNVTLSCEQNLNHDAMYWYRQDPGQGLRLIYYSQIVNDFQKGDIAEGYSVSREKKESFPLTVTSAQKNPTAFYLCASWRQGNTEAFFGQGTRLTVV.

The chain has TRBV5-4 and TRBJ2-5; 14 bases line up with TRBD2. V shed 5 bases and J 6 bases; nucleotides not matched to a gene: 6. Germline CDR1 reads SGHNT; CDR2 reads YYREEE (reference sequence). This CDR3 is built from 15 residues. CDR3 bases: TGTGCCAGCAGTGAGCGACTAGCGGGGGGGCAGACCCAGTACTTC. This sequence encodes CASSERLAGGQTQYF.

This chain links TRBV5-1 with TRBJ2-7; possible D gene TRBD1, 5 bases. CDR1 SGHRS and CDR2 YFSETQ come from the germline V gene. The V and J ends lost 0 bases and 7 bases respectively, with 14 bases between them. The CDR3 contains 14 residues. In nucleotides, the CDR3 is TGCGCCAGCAGCTTGGGCGGTGGGGCGGAAGAGCAGTACTTC. As protein: CASSLGGGAEEQYF.

The chain is built from TRBV2 and TRBJ2-5; 10 bases are a match to TRBD2. With 6 bases clipped from V and 5 bases from J, the junction kept 6 bases outside the gene matches. The V gene's germline CDR1 is SNHLY and CDR2 FYNNEI. The CDR3 is 14 residues long. CDR3 sequence (DNA): TGTGCCAGCAGCCCGGGACTAGCGATTGAGACCCAGTACTTC. It encodes CASSPGLAIETQYF.

This chain connects TRBV29-1 to TRBJ2-5, with 8 bases that match TRBD1. CDR1 is SQVTM, CDR2 ANQGSEA, per germline. The CDR3 loop spans 14 amino acids. Trimming at V came to 1 base and at J to 7 bases, leaving 8 bases not matched to a gene. The CDR3 sequence: CSVEGLGQGGTQYF. The CDR3 nucleotides are TGCAGCGTTGAAGGGCTTGGACAGGGAGGGACCCAGTACTTC.

The chain has TRBV7-3 and TRBJ2-7, with 7 bases that match TRBD2. The CDR3 has 16 amino acids. Germline CDR1 reads SGHTA; CDR2 reads FQGTGA. V lost 4 bases and J lost 1; bases outside the gene matches: 10. In nucleotides, the CDR3 is TGTGCCAGCAGCTCGGCTCGGACTAGTGGGTCCTACGAGCAGTACTTC. It specifies CASSSARTSGSYEQYF.

This chain joins TRBV29-1 and TRBJ2-7; D is possibly TRBD1 or TRBD2 (5 bases each). The CDR3 has 13 residues. Germline CDR1 and CDR2: SQVTM and ANQGSEA. V was trimmed by 4 bases and J by 4 bases, leaving 14 bases between them. CDR3 bases: TGCAGCGTTGCATCTCGAGGGGTGTACGAGCAGTACTTC. This sequence encodes CSVASRGVYEQYF.

The DNA of the CDR3 is TGCGCCAGCAGCCAAGAAGTCACAGTCACAGCTTTCTTT. The encoded protein is CASSQEVTVTAFF. The V call is TRBV4-1, the J call TRBJ1-1, with unresolved D. Germline V gene lookup returns CDR1 MGHRA and CDR2 YSYEKL. The CDR3 sequence is 13 residues long. The germline V and J ends were trimmed by 0 bases and 10 bases, with 12 bases remaining between them.

The chain couples TRBV2 to TRBJ1-5; no definite D call. The CDR3 totals 12 residues. With 3 bases removed from V and 4 bases from J, the gap between germline ends came to 4 bases. The V gene's germline CDR1 is SNHLY and CDR2 FYNNEI. CDR3 DNA sequence: TGTGCCAGCAGTGATTCTAATCAGCCCCAGCATTTT. Protein: CASSDSNQPQHF.

The chain combines TRBV29-1 with TRBJ2-3; 11 nucleotides align to TRBD2. Germline-derived CDR1 and CDR2 are SQVTM and ANQGSEA. CDR3 size: 14 residues. The junction had 9 bases not matched to a gene; V was cut back by 8 bases and J by 5 bases. CDR3 sequence reads: CSISGLAVGDTQYF. Written as DNA, the CDR3 is TGCAGCATATCGGGACTAGCGGTGGGAGATACGCAGTATTTT.

This rearrangement joins TRBV4-1 to TRBJ2-5; no reliable D call. Germline loops: CDR1 MGHRA, CDR2 YSYEKL. Trimming left V 3 bases short and J 4 bases short, with 6 bases between. The CDR3 runs to 12 residues. The CDR3 region is CASSHVSETQYF. In DNA, the CDR3 is TGCGCCAGCAGCCATGTATCAGAGACCCAGTACTTC.

The chain uses TRBV27 and TRBJ1-5; a possible D gene is TRBD1 (5 bases). Germline V gene lookup returns CDR1 MNHEY and CDR2 SMNVEV (reference sequence). The germline V and J ends were trimmed by 4 bases and 0 bases, with 13 bases remaining between them. This CDR3 spans 16 amino acids. This CDR3 reads CASSSTGAYSNQPQHF. CDR3 sequence (DNA): TGTGCCAGCAGTTCAACAGGAGCCTATAGCAATCAGCCCCAGCATTTT.